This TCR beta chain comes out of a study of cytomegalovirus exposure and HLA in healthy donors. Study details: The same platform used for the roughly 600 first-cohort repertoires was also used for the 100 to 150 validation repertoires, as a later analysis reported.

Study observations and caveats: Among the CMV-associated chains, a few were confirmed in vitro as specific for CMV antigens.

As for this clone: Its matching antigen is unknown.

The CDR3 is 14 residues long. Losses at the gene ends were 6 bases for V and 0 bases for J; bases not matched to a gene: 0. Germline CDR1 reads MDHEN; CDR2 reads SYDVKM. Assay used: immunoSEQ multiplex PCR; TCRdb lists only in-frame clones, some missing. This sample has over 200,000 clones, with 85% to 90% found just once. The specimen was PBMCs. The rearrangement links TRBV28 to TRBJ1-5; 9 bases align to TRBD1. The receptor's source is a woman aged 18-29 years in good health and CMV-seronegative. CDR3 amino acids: CASRTGGSNQPQHF. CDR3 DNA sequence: TGTGCCAGCAGGACAGGGGGTAGCAATCAGCCCCAGCATTTT.